This T cell receptor beta chain was captured by sequencing in a study of neurological immune-mediated disorders. The germline gives CDR1 LNHDA, CDR2 SQIVND (reference sequence). With 7 bases removed from V and 5 bases from J, the gap between germline ends came to 17 bases. The CDR3 covers 15 residues. TCRdb ran MiXCR on the 5' RACE reads and lists one entry per CDR3 protein. The profile shows 75,000 to 90,000 distinct CDR3 sequences, about a tenth of them singletons. The sample holds one count of this clonotype. The TCR comes from a man aged 35 to 55 in good health. Sequenced: PBMCs. The chain couples TRBV19 to TRBJ1-4; D unresolved. The CDR3 sequence: CASTTAMDLNEKLFF. The CDR3 DNA sequence: TGTGCCAGTACTACCGCCATGGATTTGAATGAAAAACTGTTTTTT.